This paragraph reports one T cell receptor (beta chain). The data originate from a study of technical replicates of blood from several donors. Produced via immunoSEQ multiplex PCR; TCRdb's table is partial and in-frame only. The sample consists of 70,000 to 95,000 clones, 85% to 95% of them appearing once. In germline, CDR1 is SQVTM, CDR2 ANQGSEA. V shed 3 bases and J 3 bases; nucleotides not matched to a gene: 6. The CDR3 spans 15 residues. This sequence was found in a human donor in good health. The sample consisted of T cells isolated from PBMCs. The chain links TRBV29-1 to TRBJ2-7, with 12 bases that match TRBD1. The CDR3 bases are TGCAGCGTTGACTCGGGACAGGGGGCGGGCTACGAGCAGTACTTC. Residues: CSVDSGQGAGYEQYF.